This is a list of T cell receptor beta chains from one sample in a study of T cell responses to AZD1222 COVID-19 vaccine. Repertoires were generated with immunoSEQ multiplex PCR, while TCRdb's copy carries only in-frame clones and drops some. The table includes 120,000 or so clones, more than 75% detected once. The sequencing here drew on peripheral blood, taken 28 days after the second AZD1222 dose. These receptors originate from an adult who received the AZD1222 COVID-19 vaccine. CDR3s include the opening cysteine and the closing phenylalanine or tryptophan. The order of the fields is V gene, clone size, J gene, D gene, CDR3 DNA, CDR3 protein. A D gene is named only where the DNA matches it firmly. Only part of the rows carry a size: once, few, many, or a class if the clone is expanded.

TRBV7-8,.,TRBJ1-3,.,TGTGCCAGCAGCTCCCCCACGAGTAAGAGGCGCCCTGGAAACACCATATATTTT,CASSSPTSKRRPGNTIYF
TRBV5-6,.,TRBJ2-7,TRBD2,TGTGCCAGCAGCCCCATACTAGCGGGAGTCGGTGAGCAGTACTTC,CASSPILAGVGEQYF
TRBV11-3,once,TRBJ2-1,.,TGTGCCAGCAGCTTGGTAGTTAGCTCCTACAATGAGCAGTTCTTC,CASSLVVSSYNEQFF
TRBV11-2,once,TRBJ2-1,TRBD1,TGTGCCAGCAGCTTAATCACAGGGGGTTACAATGAGCAGTTCTTC,CASSLITGGYNEQFF
TRBV19,once,TRBJ1-5,.,TGTGCCAGTAGTATATCAAATAGCAATCAGCCCCAGCATTTT,CASSISNSNQPQHF
TRBV5-6,.,TRBJ1-1,.,TGTGCCAGCAGCCCGACGGGCAGGCGCACTGAAGCTTTCTTT,CASSPTGRRTEAFF
TRBV9,.,TRBJ1-4,.,TGTGCCAGCAGCGTAGGGCAGGCTGGAAGTTTTAATGAAAAACTGTTTTTT,CASSVGQAGSFNEKLFF
TRBV24-1,.,TRBJ2-1,TRBD1,TGTGCCACCAGTATGAATAGAGCGGGACAGGGGGCTGATGAGCAGTTCTTC,CATSMNRAGQGADEQFF
TRBV28,.,TRBJ1-1,.,TGTGCCAGCAGTTGGGGCGTGGGCTTGAACACTGAAGCTTTCTTT,CASSWGVGLNTEAFF
TRBV28,.,TRBJ1-2,.,TGTGCCAGCAGTTTCGGGGAAACGTGGGGCTACACCTTC,CASSFGETWGYTF
TRBV19,.,TRBJ2-1,.,TGTGCCAGTAGTATTGCGGAGCTCTCCTACAATGAGCAGTTCTTC,CASSIAELSYNEQFF
TRBV11-2,.,TRBJ1-4,.,TGTGCCAGCAGCCTTCTAGGGAGGGAACTGTTTTTT,CASSLLGRELFF
TRBV10-3,.,TRBJ1-2,.,TGTGCCATCAGTGGCCGTACCTCTGGGGACTATGGCTACACCTTC,CAISGRTSGDYGYTF
TRBV14,.,TRBJ1-2,TRBD1,TGTGCCAGCAGCCACATTAATACAGGGGACTATGGCTACACCTTC,CASSHINTGDYGYTF
TRBV4-2,.,TRBJ2-7,TRBD1,TGTGCCAGCAGCCGGGAGGGACAGGGACTATCATCTTACGAGCAGTACTTC,CASSREGQGLSSYEQYF
TRBV6-4,.,TRBJ2-1,.,TGTGCCAGCAGTAGCGAGACCGGCGGACACAATGAGCAGTTCTTC,CASSSETGGHNEQFF
TRBV7-3,.,TRBJ2-1,.,TGTGCCAGCAGCTTAGGTGCGGGGCGCTCCTACAATGAGCAGTTCTTC,CASSLGAGRSYNEQFF
TRBV4-2,.,TRBJ2-2,TRBD1,TGTGCCAGCAGCCAAGAATGGACAGGGAGTAACACCGGGGAGCTGTTTTTT,CASSQEWTGSNTGELFF
TRBV6-2/TRBV6-3,few,TRBJ1-1,TRBD1,TGTGCCAGCAGTTACGATACAGGGGGCGCCGACACTGAAGCTTTCTTT,CASSYDTGGADTEAFF
TRBV12-3/TRBV12-4,.,TRBJ1-2,.,TGTGCCAGCAAAATGTCTGCCTATGGCTACACCTTC,CASKMSAYGYTF
TRBV15,.,TRBJ2-7,.,TGTGCCACCAGCAACGACCCTCTTTCCTACGAGCAGTACTTC,CATSNDPLSYEQYF
TRBV6-2/TRBV6-3,.,TRBJ1-2,.,TGTGCCAGCAGTTACTCGGGGAACTATGGCTACACCTTC,CASSYSGNYGYTF
TRBV11-3,.,TRBJ1-1,.,TGTGCCAGCAGCTTAGAGGGGAACACTGAAGCTTTCTTT,CASSLEGNTEAFF
TRBV10-1,.,TRBJ1-1,.,TGCGCCACCACAGGGCGGGATGAAGCTTTCTTT,CATTGRDEAFF
TRBV18,.,TRBJ2-5,.,TGTGCCAGCTCACCAGGACTGCTAACGGAGACCCAGTACTTC,CASSPGLLTETQYF
TRBV28,.,TRBJ1-2,TRBD1,TGTGCCAGCAGTTACCAGGGACAGAGTAACTATGGCTACACCTTC,CASSYQGQSNYGYTF
TRBV7-2,.,TRBJ2-1,TRBD2,TGTGCCAGCAGCTTAGTTTTGCTAGCGGGGGGGAATGCCAATGAGCAGTTCTTC,CASSLVLLAGGNANEQFF
TRBV7-2,.,TRBJ2-3,.,TGTGCCAGCAGCTTAATTATGGGGGGAGACGCGCAGTATTTT,CASSLIMGGDAQYF
TRBV19,.,TRBJ1-1,.,TGTGCCAGTACGCAGTGGGTTGGGGGGAAGGAGGACACTGAAGCTTTCTTT,CASTQWVGGKEDTEAFF
TRBV7-6,.,TRBJ2-3,.,TGTGCCAGCAGCTTAGTTGGCGCCGCTAGCACAGATACGCAGTATTTT,CASSLVGAASTDTQYF
TRBV19,.,TRBJ2-7,.,TGTGCCAGTAGTATTTGGGGAGACGAGCAGTACTTC,CASSIWGDEQYF
TRBV20-1,.,TRBJ1-1,TRBD1,TGCAGTGCTAGTTCCCAAGGGGGCTGGGACACTGAAGCTTTCTTT,CSASSQGGWDTEAFF